This entry lists 2 T cell receptor beta chains sequenced from one sample in a study of OX40 agonist ivuxolimab in advanced cancers. The library relied on the immunoSEQ multiplex PCR assay. TCRdb limited this immuneACCESS table to in-frame rearrangements with V and J called. A share of clones is missing; checked studies link under half to unresolved V genes, and the rest is unexplained. This sample is represented by roughly 53,000 clones; roughly 84% of them were singletons. The biggest ten clones account for about 12% of the sample. Sequencing was performed on CD4+ or CD8+ T cells sorted from blood, taken in a trial of the OX40 agonist ivuxolimab. The source is an adult with an advanced solid tumor such as melanoma, head and neck, liver or kidney cancer.

The gene calls are TRBV5-6 and TRBJ1-5, with a possible D match to TRBD1 (5 bases). Germline V gene sequence: CDR1 SGHDT, CDR2 YYEEEE. The CDR3 runs to 15 residues. V lost 1 base and J lost 1, with 9 bases in between. CDR3 sequence: CASSLQGRSNQPQHF. CDR3 sequence (DNA): TGTGCCAGCAGCTTGCAGGGCCGAAGCAATCAGCCCCAGCATTTT.

The chain joins TRBV19 to TRBJ2-5, with TRBD1 as a possible D gene (7 bases). Between the trimmed V and J ends, which lost 10 bases and 4 bases, there was a span of 19 bases. The CDR3 runs 14 residues. Per germline, CDR1 LNHDA and CDR2 SQIVND (reference sequence). CDR3 loop: CATTARGAGETQYF. The CDR3 DNA is TGTGCCACGACGGCCAGGGGGGCCGGAGAGACCCAGTACTTC.